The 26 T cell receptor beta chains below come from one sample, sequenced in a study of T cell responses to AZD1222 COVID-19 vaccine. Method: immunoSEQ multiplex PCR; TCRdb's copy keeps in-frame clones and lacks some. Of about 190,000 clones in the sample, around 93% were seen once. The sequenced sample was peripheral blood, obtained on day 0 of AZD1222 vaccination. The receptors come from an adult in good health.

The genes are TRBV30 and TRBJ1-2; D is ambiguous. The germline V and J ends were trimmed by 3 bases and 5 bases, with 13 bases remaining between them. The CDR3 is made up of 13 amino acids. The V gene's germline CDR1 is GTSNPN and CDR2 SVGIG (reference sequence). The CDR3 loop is CAWSSSRQYGYTF. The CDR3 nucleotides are TGTGCCTGGAGCTCCAGCCGGCAATATGGCTACACCTTC.

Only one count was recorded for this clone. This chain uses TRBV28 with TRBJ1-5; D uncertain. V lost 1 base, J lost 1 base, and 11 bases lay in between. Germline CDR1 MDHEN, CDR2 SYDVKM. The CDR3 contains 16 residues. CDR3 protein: CASSLSPGFSNQPQHF. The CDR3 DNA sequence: TGTGCCAGCAGTTTATCCCCAGGCTTCAGCAATCAGCCCCAGCATTTT. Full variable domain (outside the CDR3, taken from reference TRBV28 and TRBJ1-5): DVKVTQSSRYLVKRTGEKVFLECVQDMDHENMFWYRQDPGLGLRLIYFSYDVKMKEKGDIPEGYSVSREKKERFSLILESASTNQTSMYLCASSLSPGFSNQPQHFGDGTRLSIL.

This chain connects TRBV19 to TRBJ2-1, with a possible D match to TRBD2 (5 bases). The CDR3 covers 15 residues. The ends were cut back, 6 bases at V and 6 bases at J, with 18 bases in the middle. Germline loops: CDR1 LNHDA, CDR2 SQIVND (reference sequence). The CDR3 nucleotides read TGTGCCAGTAGCGAGACTACCCTCGGGATCAATGAGCAGTTCTTC. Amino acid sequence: CASSETTLGINEQFF.

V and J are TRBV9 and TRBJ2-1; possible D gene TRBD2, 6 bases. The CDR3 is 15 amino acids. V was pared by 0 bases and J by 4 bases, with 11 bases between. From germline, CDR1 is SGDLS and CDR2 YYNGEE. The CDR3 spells CASSVGSSGYNEQFF. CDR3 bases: TGTGCCAGCAGCGTAGGAAGTAGCGGATACAATGAGCAGTTCTTC.

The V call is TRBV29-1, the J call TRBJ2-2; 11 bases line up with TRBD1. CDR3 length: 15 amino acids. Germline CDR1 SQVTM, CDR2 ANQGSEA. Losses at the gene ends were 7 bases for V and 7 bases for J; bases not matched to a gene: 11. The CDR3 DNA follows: TGCAGCGCCTTTAAAGGACAGGGGGCGATCGGGGAGCTGTTTTTT. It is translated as CSAFKGQGAIGELFF.

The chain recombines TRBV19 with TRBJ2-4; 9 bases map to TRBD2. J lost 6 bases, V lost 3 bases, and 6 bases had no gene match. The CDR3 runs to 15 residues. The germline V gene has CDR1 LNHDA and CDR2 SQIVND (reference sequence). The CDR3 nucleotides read TGTGCCAGTAGTATCGCTAGCGGGATAACAAACATTCAGTACTTC. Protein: CASSIASGITNIQYF.

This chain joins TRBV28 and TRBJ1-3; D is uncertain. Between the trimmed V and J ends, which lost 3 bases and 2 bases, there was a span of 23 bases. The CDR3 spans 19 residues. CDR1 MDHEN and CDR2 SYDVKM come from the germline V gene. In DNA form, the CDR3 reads TGTGCCAGCAGTTTTAGGACGGCCGCCTTTTTCTTCCCTGGAAACACCATATATTTT. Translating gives CASSFRTAAFFFPGNTIYF.

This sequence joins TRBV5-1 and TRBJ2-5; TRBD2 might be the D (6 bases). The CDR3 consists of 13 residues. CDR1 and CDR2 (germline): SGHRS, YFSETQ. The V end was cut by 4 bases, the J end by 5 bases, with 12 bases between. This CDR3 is CASSTTSLETQYF. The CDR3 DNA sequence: TGCGCCAGCAGCACGACTAGTCTTGAGACCCAGTACTTC.

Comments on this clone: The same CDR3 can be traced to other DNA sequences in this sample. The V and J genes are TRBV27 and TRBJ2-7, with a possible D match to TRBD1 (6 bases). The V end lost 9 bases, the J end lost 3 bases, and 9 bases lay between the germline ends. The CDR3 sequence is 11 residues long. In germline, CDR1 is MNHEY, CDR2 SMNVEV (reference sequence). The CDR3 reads CASGQIYEQYF. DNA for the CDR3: TGTGCCAGTGGACAGATCTACGAGCAGTACTTC.

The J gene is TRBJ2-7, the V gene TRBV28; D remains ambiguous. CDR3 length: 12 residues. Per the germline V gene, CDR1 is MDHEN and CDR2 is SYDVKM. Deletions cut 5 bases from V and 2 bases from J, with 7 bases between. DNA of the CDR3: TGTGCCAGCAGTGTGTCGGCCTACGAGCAGTACTTC. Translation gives CASSVSAYEQYF.

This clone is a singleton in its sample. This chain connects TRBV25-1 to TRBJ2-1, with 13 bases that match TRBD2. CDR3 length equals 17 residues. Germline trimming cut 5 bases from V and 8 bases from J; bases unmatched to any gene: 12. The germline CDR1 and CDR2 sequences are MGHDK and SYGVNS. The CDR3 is CASSLLTRTSGSDEQFF. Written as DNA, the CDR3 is TGTGCCAGCAGTCTATTGACGAGGACTAGCGGGAGCGATGAGCAGTTCTTC. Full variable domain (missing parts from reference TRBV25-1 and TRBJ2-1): EADIYQTPRYLVIGTGKKITLECSQTMGHDKMYWYQQDPGMELHLIHYSYGVNSTEKGDLSSESTVSRIRTEHFPLTLESARPSHTSQYLCASSLLTRTSGSDEQFFGPGTRLTVL.

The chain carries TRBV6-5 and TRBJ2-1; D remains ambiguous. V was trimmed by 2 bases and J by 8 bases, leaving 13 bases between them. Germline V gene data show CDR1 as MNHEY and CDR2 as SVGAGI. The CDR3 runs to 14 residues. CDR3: CASSYLSAFDEQFF. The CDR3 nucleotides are TGTGCCAGCAGTTACCTTTCCGCCTTTGATGAGCAGTTCTTC.

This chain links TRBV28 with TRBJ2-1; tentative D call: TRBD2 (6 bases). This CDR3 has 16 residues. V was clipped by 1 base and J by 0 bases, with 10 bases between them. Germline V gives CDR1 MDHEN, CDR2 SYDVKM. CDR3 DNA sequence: TGTGCCAGCAGTTTATCTAGCGCAAGCTCCTACAATGAGCAGTTCTTC. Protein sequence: CASSLSSASSYNEQFF. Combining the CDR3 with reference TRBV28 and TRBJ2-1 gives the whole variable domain DVKVTQSSRYLVKRTGEKVFLECVQDMDHENMFWYRQDPGLGLRLIYFSYDVKMKEKGDIPEGYSVSREKKERFSLILESASTNQTSMYLCASSLSSASSYNEQFFGPGTRLTVL.

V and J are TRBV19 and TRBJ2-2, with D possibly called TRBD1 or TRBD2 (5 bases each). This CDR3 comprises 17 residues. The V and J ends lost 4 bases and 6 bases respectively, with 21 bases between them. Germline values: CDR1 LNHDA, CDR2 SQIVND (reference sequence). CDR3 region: CASSRTPGTSKPGELFF. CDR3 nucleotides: TGTGCCAGTAGTAGAACCCCCGGGACCTCTAAACCCGGGGAGCTGTTTTTT.

CDR3 DNA: TGTGCCAGCAGCCTTAGATTAGGCGGGACTGAAGCTTTCTTT. Amino acids: CASSLRLGGTEAFF. The chain couples TRBV28 to TRBJ1-1; D call uncertain. The CDR3 length is 14 residues. Trimming took 6 bases from V and 5 from J, leaving 16 bases between them. Germline-derived CDR1 and CDR2 are MDHEN and SYDVKM.

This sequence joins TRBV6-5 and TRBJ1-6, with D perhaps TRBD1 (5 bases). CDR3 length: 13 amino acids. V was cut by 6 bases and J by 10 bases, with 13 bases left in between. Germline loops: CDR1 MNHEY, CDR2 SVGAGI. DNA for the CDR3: TGTGCCAGCAGGACCGGGGGTCACTCACCCCTCCACTTT. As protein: CASRTGGHSPLHF.

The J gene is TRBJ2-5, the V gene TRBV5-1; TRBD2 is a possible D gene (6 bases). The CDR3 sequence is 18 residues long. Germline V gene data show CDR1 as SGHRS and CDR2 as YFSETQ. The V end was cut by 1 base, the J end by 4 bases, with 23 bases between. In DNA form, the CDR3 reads TGCGCCAGCAGCTTGATGGGGGGAGGATGGTCGCGAGGAGAGACCCAGTACTTC. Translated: CASSLMGGGWSRGETQYF.

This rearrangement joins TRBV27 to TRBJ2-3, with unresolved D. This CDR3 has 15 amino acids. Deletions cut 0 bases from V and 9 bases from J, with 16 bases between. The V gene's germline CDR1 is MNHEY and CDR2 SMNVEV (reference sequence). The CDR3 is CASSLSGRATGTQYF. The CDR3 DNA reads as TGTGCCAGCAGTTTATCTGGAAGGGCTACCGGAACGCAGTATTTT.

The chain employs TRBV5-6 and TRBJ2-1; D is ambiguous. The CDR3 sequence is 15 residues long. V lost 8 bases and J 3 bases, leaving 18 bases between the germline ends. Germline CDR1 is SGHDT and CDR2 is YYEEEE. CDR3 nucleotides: TGTGCCAGTGGGCTCGGTCAGACACTCTACAATGAGCAGTTCTTC. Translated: CASGLGQTLYNEQFF. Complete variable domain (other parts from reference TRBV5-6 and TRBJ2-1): DAGVTQSPTHLIKTRGQQVTLRCSPKSGHDTVSWYQQALGQGPQFIFQYYEEEERQRGNFPDRFSGHQFPNYSSELNVNALLLGDSALYLCASGLGQTLYNEQFFGPGTRLTVL.

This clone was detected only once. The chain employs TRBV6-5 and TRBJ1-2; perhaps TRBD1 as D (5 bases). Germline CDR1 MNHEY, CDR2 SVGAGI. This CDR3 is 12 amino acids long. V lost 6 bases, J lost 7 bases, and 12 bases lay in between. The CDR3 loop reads CASRAGFGGYTF. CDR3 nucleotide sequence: TGTGCCAGCAGAGCAGGGTTTGGTGGCTACACCTTC.

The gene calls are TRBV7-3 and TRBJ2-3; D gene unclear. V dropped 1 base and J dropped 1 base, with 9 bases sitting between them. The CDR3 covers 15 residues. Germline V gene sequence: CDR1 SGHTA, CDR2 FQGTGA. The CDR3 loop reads CASSLSGPGTDTQYF. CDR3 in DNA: TGTGCCAGCAGCTTAAGCGGCCCTGGCACAGATACGCAGTATTTT.

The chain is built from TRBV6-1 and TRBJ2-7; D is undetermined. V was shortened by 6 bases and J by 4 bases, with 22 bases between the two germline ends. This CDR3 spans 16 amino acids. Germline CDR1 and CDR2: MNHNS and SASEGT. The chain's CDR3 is CASSERARLTPYEQYF. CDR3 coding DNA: TGTGCCAGCAGCGAAAGGGCCCGCCTAACGCCTTACGAGCAGTACTTC.

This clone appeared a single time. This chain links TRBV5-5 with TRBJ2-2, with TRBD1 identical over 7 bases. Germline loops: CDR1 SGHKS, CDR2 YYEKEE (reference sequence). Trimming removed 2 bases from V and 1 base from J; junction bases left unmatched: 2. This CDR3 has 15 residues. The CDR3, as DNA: TGTGCCAGCAGCTTCAGGGACAGGAACACCGGGGAGCTGTTTTTT. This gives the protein CASSFRDRNTGELFF.

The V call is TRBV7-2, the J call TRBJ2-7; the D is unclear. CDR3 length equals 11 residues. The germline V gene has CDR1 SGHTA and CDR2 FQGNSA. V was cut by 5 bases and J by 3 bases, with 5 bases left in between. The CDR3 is CASSGLYEQYF. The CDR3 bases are TGTGCCAGCAGCGGCCTCTACGAGCAGTACTTC. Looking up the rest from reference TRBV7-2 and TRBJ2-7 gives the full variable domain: GAGVSQSPSNKVTEKGKDVELRCDPISGHTALYWYRQSLGQGLEFLIYFQGNSAPDKSGLPSDRFSAERTGGSVSTLTIQRTQQEDSAVYLCASSGLYEQYFGPGTRLTVT.

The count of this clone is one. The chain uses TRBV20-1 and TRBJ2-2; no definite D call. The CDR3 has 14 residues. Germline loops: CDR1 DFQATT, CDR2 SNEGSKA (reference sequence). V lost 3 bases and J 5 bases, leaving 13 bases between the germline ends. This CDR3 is CSASWSGRTGELFF. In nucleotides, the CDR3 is TGCAGTGCTAGTTGGTCAGGAAGGACCGGGGAGCTGTTTTTT.

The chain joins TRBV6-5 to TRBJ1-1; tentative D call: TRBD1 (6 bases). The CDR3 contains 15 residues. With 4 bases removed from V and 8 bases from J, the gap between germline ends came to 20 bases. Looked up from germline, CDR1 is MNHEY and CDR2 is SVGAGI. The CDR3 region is CASSFMPPDRMEAFF. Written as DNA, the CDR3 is TGTGCCAGCAGTTTTATGCCCCCGGACAGAATGGAAGCTTTCTTT.